The following is a T cell receptor (beta chain) sequence with its context. This clonotype was counted at least ten times. Which antigen it targets is not known. Within one base of it there is no much larger clone, and no base qualities were kept. The library was obtained by PCR. The instrument was an Illumina HiSeq 2500. Molecular barcoding was employed in the preparation of TCR libraries, with unique molecular identifiers being used to normalize TCRbeta repertoire quantification. Clones were called with MiXCR by TCRdb after fastp trimmed the public reads at Q25, and only in-frame beta chains were retained. Merged by CDR3 protein, the rows form single entries marked with the most common genes and DNA. The sample has more than 90,000 distinct CDR3 sequences on record, about 8% of them singletons. The top ten clones comprise about 7% of the sample. The entry originates in a study of T-cell reconstitution after alpha-beta-depleted transplantation in children (dated by TCRdb to the mid-2010s). Looking at the study overall: T-cell immune reconstitution after TCRalphabeta/CD19-depleted allogeneic hematopoietic cell transplantation in children was quantitatively tracked in the study by means of TCR repertoire profiling.

Including cysteine and phenylalanine, the CDR3 has 15 amino acids. The entry retains the CDR3 DNA only, 45 bases that are in frame from base 1. V is cut by 6 bases and J by 0 bases, and the space between the germline ends is 14 bases. The rearrangement combines TRBV12-3 or TRBV12-4 with TRBJ1-1; a tentative D call is TRBD1 (5 bases match). Source: PBMCs from the stem cell graft donor, taken from the stem cell graft. The clonotype comes from a human donor who donated a stem cell graft to a child with congenital amegakaryocytic thrombocytopenia. The CDR3 protein sequence reads: CASSSRTTMNTEAFF. The nucleotide sequence is given as TGTGCCAGCAGCTCCAGGACAACCATGAACACTGAAGCTTTCTTT.